This TCR beta chain came from a study of T cells in Graves' hyperthyroidism and ophthalmopathy. Ten or more counts support this clonotype. Amplification of TCR beta CDR3 regions used RNA as the template. The TCR CDR3 first-round RT-PCR relied on the HTBI primer set. A single record per CDR3 protein comes from TCRdb applying MiXCR to the multiplex PCR reads. Among under 600,000 distinct CDR3 sequences listed, about 16% were seen once. The V end was cut by 3 bases, the J end by 0 bases, with 9 bases between. The germline CDR1 and CDR2 sequences are DFQATT and SNEGSKA (reference sequence). The CDR3 sequence is 14 residues long.

This clonotype was sampled from a woman aged 40 to 55 with Graves' ophthalmopathy. Sequenced: blood. The chain links TRBV20-1 to TRBJ2-1; a weak D match, TRBD1 (5 bases). The CDR3 spells CSASAGFSYNEQFF. CDR3 coding DNA: TGCAGTGCTAGTGCAGGGTTCTCCTACAATGAGCAGTTCTTC.